Given below is one TCR beta chain in context. Its target is unknown. The V end was cut by 2 bases, the J end by 4 bases, with 8 bases between. In germline, CDR1 is LGHNT, CDR2 FRNRAP. This CDR3 comprises 13 residues. MiXCR was run by TCRdb on the reads, yielding one entry per CDR3 protein. The sample includes 60,000 to 75,000 distinct CDR3 sequences, approximately 24% of them seen just once. The data belong to a study of T cell repertoires in cytomegalovirus infection. At the level of the study: Shared public TCR beta signatures pointed to both CMV infection and a matching HLA type.

General study points: Predominance within the ex vivo response was attributable to HLA-C-restricted CMV-specific TCR beta clonotypes. Adding up the frequency of public TCR beta families identified people who carried CMV plus the relevant HLA.

This receptor was taken from a human donor in good health (CMV status not recorded). Some clones in this sample may be carry-over from other donors' samples. This chain links TRBV12-5 with TRBJ1-1, with no clear D. Sequencing input: PBMCs, sequenced either directly or after in vitro stimulation (not recorded which). The CDR3 sequence: CASGLLPGTEAFF. The CDR3 nucleotides read TGTGCTAGTGGTTTGTTGCCTGGCACTGAAGCTTTCTTT.